Listed below are T cell receptor beta chains from one sample, sequenced in a study of Ad26.COV2.S vaccination and SARS-CoV-2 variants. Method: immunoSEQ multiplex PCR; TCRdb's copy keeps in-frame clones and lacks some. The table has hundreds of thousands of clones, roughly nine tenths seen once. This material consisted of peripheral blood, taken in a trial of Ad26.COV2.S vaccine versus placebo. The receptors shown here come from a person between 18 and 65 years old who received the Ad26.COV2.S COVID-19 vaccine or a placebo. The CDR3 runs from the conserved cysteine through the conserved F or W. The order of the fields is D gene, V gene, clone size, CDR3 length, J gene, CDR3 DNA, CDR3 protein. D genes are given only for firm matches. Not all rows give a size; the values are once, few, many and, for expanded clones, a class.

D: NA; V: TRBV5-5; size: NA; length: 16; J: TRBJ2-2; DNA: TGTGCCAGCAGCTTGGGTGGGGGCGCGAACACCGGGGAGCTGTTTTTT; CDR3: CASSLGGGANTGELFF
D: TRBD1; V: TRBV7-2; size: NA; length: 14; J: TRBJ2-7; DNA: TGTGCCAGCAGCTTGGGGACAGCCGCCTACGAGCAGTACTTC; CDR3: CASSLGTAAYEQYF
D: NA; V: TRBV12-5; size: once; length: 14; J: TRBJ2-3; DNA: TGTGCTAGTGCTCCGGGATTTGGCCTAGATACGCAGTATTTT; CDR3: CASAPGFGLDTQYF
D: TRBD1; V: TRBV7-9; size: few; length: 15; J: TRBJ1-2; DNA: TGTGCCAGCAGCACCGACGACAGGGTGGCCTATGGCTACACCTTC; CDR3: CASSTDDRVAYGYTF
D: TRBD2; V: TRBV5-8; size: NA; length: 18; J: TRBJ2-2; DNA: TGTGCCAGCAGACCTGGACTAGCGGGTTTCGCGAACACCGGGGAGCTGTTTTTT; CDR3: CASRPGLAGFANTGELFF
D: TRBD2; V: TRBV25-1; size: few; length: 14; J: TRBJ2-3; DNA: TGTGCCAGCAGGCGAGCGGGGGCCACAGATACGCAGTATTTT; CDR3: CASRRAGATDTQYF
D: TRBD1; V: TRBV19; size: few; length: 14; J: TRBJ1-2; DNA: TGTGCCAGTAGTATAGGAGGACAGGGCTATGGCTACACCTTC; CDR3: CASSIGGQGYGYTF
D: NA; V: TRBV12-3/TRBV12-4; size: NA; length: 13; J: TRBJ2-7; DNA: TGTGCCAGCAGCCCATTGGAGGGGTACGAGCAGTACTTC; CDR3: CASSPLEGYEQYF
D: NA; V: TRBV10-3; size: NA; length: 12; J: TRBJ1-2; DNA: TGTGCCATCAGTGAGGGAAACGATGGCTACACCTTC; CDR3: CAISEGNDGYTF
D: NA; V: TRBV6-2/TRBV6-3; size: NA; length: 12; J: TRBJ2-2; DNA: TGTGCCAGCAGTTACGGGGCCGGGGAGCTGTTTTTT; CDR3: CASSYGAGELFF
D: TRBD2; V: TRBV5-1; size: NA; length: 17; J: TRBJ2-2; DNA: TGCGCCAGCAGCCCCGGGACTAGCGGGAGAGTTCCCGGGGAGCTGTTTTTT; CDR3: CASSPGTSGRVPGELFF
D: NA; V: TRBV7-9; size: NA; length: 15; J: TRBJ1-4; DNA: TGTGCCAGCAGCCCTTCTTTGGGGGTTAATGAAAAACTGTTTTTT; CDR3: CASSPSLGVNEKLFF
D: NA; V: TRBV18; size: NA; length: 12; J: TRBJ1-5; DNA: TGTGCCAGCTCACCTCAGGGTGAGCCCCAGCATTTT; CDR3: CASSPQGEPQHF
D: NA; V: TRBV19; size: NA; length: 16; J: TRBJ1-6; DNA: TGTGCCAGTAGTATTGTCGCGAGCTCCTATAATTCACCCCTCCACTTT; CDR3: CASSIVASSYNSPLHF
D: TRBD1; V: TRBV30; size: NA; length: 14; J: TRBJ2-7; DNA: TGTGCCTGGGAACCGGGACAGCGAGAATACGAGCAGTACTTC; CDR3: CAWEPGQREYEQYF
D: NA; V: TRBV6-6; size: NA; length: 17; J: TRBJ2-6; DNA: TGTGCCAGCAGTCGCCCGGCAAAGTCCTCTGGGGCCAACGTCCTGACTTTC; CDR3: CASSRPAKSSGANVLTF
D: NA; V: TRBV27; size: NA; length: 15; J: TRBJ1-5; DNA: TGTGCCAGCCCTTATAAGGGGAAACCAAATCAGCCCCAGCATTTT; CDR3: CASPYKGKPNQPQHF
D: NA; V: TRBV7-2; size: NA; length: 14; J: TRBJ1-3; DNA: TGTGCCAGCAGCTTAGATTCAGGGTTCAACACCATATATTTT; CDR3: CASSLDSGFNTIYF
D: NA; V: TRBV6-6; size: once; length: 14; J: TRBJ2-2; DNA: TGTGCCAGCAGGACTCCACTGGGCACCGGGGAGCTGTTTTTT; CDR3: CASRTPLGTGELFF
D: NA; V: TRBV6-6; size: NA; length: 13; J: TRBJ2-6; DNA: TGTGCCAGCTGGGGCTCGGGGGCCAACGTCCTGACTTTC; CDR3: CASWGSGANVLTF
D: NA; V: TRBV5-5; size: NA; length: 16; J: TRBJ1-5; DNA: TGTGCCAGCAGCTTTGGGGTGGGTCATAGCAATCAGCCCCAGCATTTT; CDR3: CASSFGVGHSNQPQHF
D: NA; V: TRBV2; size: NA; length: 13; J: TRBJ1-2; DNA: TGTGCCAGCACCACCACGTTCGCGGGGGGCTACACCTTC; CDR3: CASTTTFAGGYTF
D: TRBD1; V: TRBV10-3; size: NA; length: 15; J: TRBJ2-2; DNA: TGTGCCATCACCTCGACAGGGGGAGACACCGGGGAGCTGTTTTTT; CDR3: CAITSTGGDTGELFF
D: NA; V: TRBV5-6; size: NA; length: 14; J: TRBJ1-1; DNA: TGTGCCAGCAGCTCAGGGGTGATGAACACTGAAGCTTTCTTT; CDR3: CASSSGVMNTEAFF
D: TRBD2; V: TRBV29-1; size: once; length: 14; J: TRBJ2-1; DNA: TGCAGCGTCCCGGCCCCTAGCGGGTACAATGAGCAGTTCTTC; CDR3: CSVPAPSGYNEQFF
D: TRBD1; V: TRBV6-2/TRBV6-3; size: NA; length: 12; J: TRBJ2-7; DNA: TGTGCCAGCAGCCGGACAGGGAACGAGCAGTACTTC; CDR3: CASSRTGNEQYF
D: TRBD1; V: TRBV6-5; size: NA; length: 15; J: TRBJ2-3; DNA: TGTGCCAGCAGTACCGGGACAGGGAGGACAGATACGCAGTATTTT; CDR3: CASSTGTGRTDTQYF
D: NA; V: TRBV20-1; size: NA; length: 12; J: TRBJ2-7; DNA: TGCAGTGCTAGTGAAGTAGGGGACGAGCAGTACTTC; CDR3: CSASEVGDEQYF
D: TRBD2; V: TRBV4-1; size: NA; length: 15; J: TRBJ2-3; DNA: TGCGCCAGCAGCCCGGGGGGGGAAAGCACAGATACGCAGTATTTT; CDR3: CASSPGGESTDTQYF
D: TRBD2; V: TRBV7-2; size: NA; length: 18; J: TRBJ2-2; DNA: TGTGCCAGCAGCCCAATAGGACTAGCGGGAGTAAACACCGGGGAGCTGTTTTTT; CDR3: CASSPIGLAGVNTGELFF
D: NA; V: TRBV7-6; size: NA; length: 17; J: TRBJ2-2; DNA: TGTGCCAGCAGCCAGGGCCGTAAGGGTGGGGTCACCGGGGAGCTGTTTTTT; CDR3: CASSQGRKGGVTGELFF
D: NA; V: TRBV27; size: few; length: 16; J: TRBJ2-7; DNA: TGTGCCAGCAGTTTAAACAGGTTTCGGAGCTCCTACGAGCAGTACTTC; CDR3: CASSLNRFRSSYEQYF
D: NA; V: TRBV3-1/TRBV3-2; size: NA; length: 15; J: TRBJ2-3; DNA: TGTGCCAGCAGCCCTCCTTGGGGGGGCACAGATACGCAGTATTTT; CDR3: CASSPPWGGTDTQYF
D: NA; V: TRBV7-9; size: NA; length: 14; J: TRBJ1-4; DNA: TGTGCCAGCAGCCCCGGGACACGGAATGAAAAACTGTTTTTT; CDR3: CASSPGTRNEKLFF
D: NA; V: TRBV10-2; size: once; length: 14; J: TRBJ2-1; DNA: TGCGCCAGCAGGATCACAGGGTACTACAATGAGCAGTTCTTC; CDR3: CASRITGYYNEQFF
D: NA; V: TRBV30; size: NA; length: 13; J: TRBJ2-2; DNA: TGTGCCTGGAGCCCTTCAGATTGGGGGGAGCTGTTTTTT; CDR3: CAWSPSDWGELFF
D: NA; V: TRBV9; size: NA; length: 14; J: TRBJ1-2; DNA: TGTGCCAGCAGCGTAGGCGGTGAGAACTATGGCTACACCTTC; CDR3: CASSVGGENYGYTF
D: NA; V: TRBV5-1; size: NA; length: 16; J: TRBJ2-3; DNA: TGCGCCAGCAGCTTTTACGGAGGCACTAGCACAGATACGCAGTATTTT; CDR3: CASSFYGGTSTDTQYF
D: NA; V: TRBV27; size: NA; length: 14; J: TRBJ2-2; DNA: TGTGCCAGCAGGGGCGGAGCGGGTACCGGGGAGCTGTTTTTT; CDR3: CASRGGAGTGELFF
D: TRBD1; V: TRBV6-5; size: NA; length: 16; J: TRBJ1-6; DNA: TGTGCCAGCAGTTTTCTAGCACAGGGGGTTCGGTCACCCCTCCACTTT; CDR3: CASSFLAQGVRSPLHF
D: NA; V: TRBV30; size: NA; length: 14; J: TRBJ2-5; DNA: TGTGCCTGGACTCCGGGGGGCTTGGGGGAGACCCAGTACTTC; CDR3: CAWTPGGLGETQYF
D: NA; V: TRBV11-1; size: NA; length: 16; J: TRBJ1-2; DNA: TGTGCCAGCAGCGGAGGGCAGGAGGGCTGGAACTATGGCTACACCTTC; CDR3: CASSGGQEGWNYGYTF
D: NA; V: TRBV6-1; size: few; length: 16; J: TRBJ2-4; DNA: TGTGCCAGCAGTGTCGCAAGGGGGTTAGCCAAAAACATTCAGTACTTC; CDR3: CASSVARGLAKNIQYF